This T cell receptor beta chain was documented in a study of CD8+ T cells in alopecia areata. Study overall: Treated individuals took tofacitinib by mouth, 5 to 10 mg twice daily. Disease severity was quantified as SALT score of affected scalp area. Notes on the study in general: Clarity of TCR sharing across patients fell short of that in mice, possibly HLA-related. The study found higher clonality in lesional than normal scalp, especially in alopecia totalis/universalis.

Following extraction, RNA underwent reverse transcription to cDNA, which served as the sequencing template. Measured with immunoSEQ multiplex PCR; TCRdb has only the in-frame clones, and not every one. The data show 150,000 to 200,000 clones, roughly 70% seen once. This clone was recorded a few times. Antigen: not known. Documented treatment: oral pan-JAK inhibitor, 5-10 mg twice daily. The trim removed 1 base at V and 4 bases at J, leaving 6 bases unmatched. CDR1 is MGHRA and CDR2 is YSYEKL in the germline V gene. The CDR3 runs 15 residues. This TCR came from a human donor with alopecia areata. Sequenced material: CD4+ T cells sorted from blood, taken around week 47, from a patient treated with tofacitinib. The rearrangement uses TRBV4-1 and TRBJ1-2; 7 bases are a match to TRBD1. The chain's CDR3 is CASSQGETGVYGYTF. The CDR3 coding sequence is TGCGCCAGCAGCCAAGGGGAAACAGGGGTCTATGGCTACACCTTC.